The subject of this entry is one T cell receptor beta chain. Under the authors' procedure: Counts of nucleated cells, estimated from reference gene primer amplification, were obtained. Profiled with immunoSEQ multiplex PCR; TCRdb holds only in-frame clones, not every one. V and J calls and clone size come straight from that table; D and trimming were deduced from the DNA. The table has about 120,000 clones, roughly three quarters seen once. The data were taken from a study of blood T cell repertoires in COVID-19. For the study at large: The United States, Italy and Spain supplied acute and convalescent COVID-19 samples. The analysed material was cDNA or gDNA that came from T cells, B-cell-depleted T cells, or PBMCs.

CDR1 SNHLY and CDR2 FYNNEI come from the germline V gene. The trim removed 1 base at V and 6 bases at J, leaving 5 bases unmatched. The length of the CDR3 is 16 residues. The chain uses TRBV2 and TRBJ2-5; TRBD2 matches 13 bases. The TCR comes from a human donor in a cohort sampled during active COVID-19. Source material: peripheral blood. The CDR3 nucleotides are TGTGCCAGCAGTGAAGGTGGGACTAGCGGGATCCAGACCCAGTACTTC. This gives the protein CASSEGGTSGIQTQYF.